This is a list of T cell receptor beta chains from one sample in a study of blood T cell repertoires in COVID-19. TCRdb keeps only in-frame clones here, not all; method: immunoSEQ multiplex PCR. The sample records tens of thousands of clones, about 85% being singletons. The sample consisted of peripheral blood. All receptors come from a man aged 50-60 years in a cohort sampled during active COVID-19. CDR3s leave out the opening cysteine and the closing phenylalanine or tryptophan. The order of the fields is D gene, V gene, J gene, CDR3 protein. A D gene is named only where the DNA matches it firmly.

d_gene: TRBD1
v_gene: TRBV4-1
j_gene: TRBJ2-7
CDR3aa: ASSQEDRGSYEQY

d_gene: .
v_gene: TRBV13
j_gene: TRBJ1-1
CDR3aa: ASSLVPREGAF

d_gene: TRBD2
v_gene: TRBV5-1
j_gene: TRBJ2-3
CDR3aa: ASSSSSGRTTDTQY

d_gene: .
v_gene: TRBV19
j_gene: TRBJ1-2
CDR3aa: ATEGGFYGYT

d_gene: .
v_gene: TRBV7-9
j_gene: TRBJ1-2
CDR3aa: ASSSSSALYGYT

d_gene: .
v_gene: TRBV19
j_gene: TRBJ2-6
CDR3aa: ASSIGLRGNSGANVLT

d_gene: TRBD1
v_gene: TRBV11-2
j_gene: TRBJ1-1
CDR3aa: ASSVPGQGNTEAF

d_gene: TRBD2
v_gene: TRBV15
j_gene: TRBJ2-3
CDR3aa: ATSRDRGAGHTDTQY

d_gene: .
v_gene: TRBV5-4
j_gene: TRBJ2-1
CDR3aa: ASQAGFYNEQF

d_gene: TRBD1
v_gene: TRBV5-1
j_gene: TRBJ2-1
CDR3aa: ASSRGQGSNEQF

d_gene: .
v_gene: TRBV4-1
j_gene: TRBJ1-3
CDR3aa: ASSQLPGTGNTIY

d_gene: TRBD2
v_gene: TRBV20-1
j_gene: TRBJ2-1
CDR3aa: SASSLAGASSYNEQF

d_gene: .
v_gene: TRBV5-1
j_gene: TRBJ2-3
CDR3aa: ASSFGAQNTQY

d_gene: .
v_gene: TRBV5-4
j_gene: TRBJ2-3
CDR3aa: ASRLQGPSTDTQY

d_gene: .
v_gene: TRBV9
j_gene: TRBJ2-3
CDR3aa: ASSPPGWGVRGTQY

d_gene: TRBD1
v_gene: TRBV13
j_gene: TRBJ1-2
CDR3aa: ASSKKGAANYGYT

d_gene: TRBD2
v_gene: TRBV7-2
j_gene: TRBJ2-7
CDR3aa: ASSLVASGGGEQY

d_gene: .
v_gene: TRBV27
j_gene: TRBJ1-6
CDR3aa: ASRSGGGNSPLH

d_gene: .
v_gene: TRBV11-2
j_gene: TRBJ1-1
CDR3aa: ASSLDRVPNTEAF

d_gene: .
v_gene: TRBV2
j_gene: TRBJ2-2
CDR3aa: ASSGDRGGELF

d_gene: TRBD1
v_gene: TRBV30
j_gene: TRBJ1-3
CDR3aa: AWSVGTGWNTIY

d_gene: TRBD1
v_gene: TRBV5-1
j_gene: TRBJ1-2
CDR3aa: ASSLGAGGSNYGYT

d_gene: TRBD1
v_gene: TRBV7-3
j_gene: TRBJ1-1
CDR3aa: ASSLEGATEAF

d_gene: TRBD1
v_gene: TRBV11-3
j_gene: TRBJ2-7
CDR3aa: ASSLFQGASEQY

d_gene: .
v_gene: TRBV5-1
j_gene: TRBJ2-2
CDR3aa: ASSPQQGSTGELF

d_gene: .
v_gene: TRBV6-4
j_gene: TRBJ2-2
CDR3aa: ASSGTGPRELF